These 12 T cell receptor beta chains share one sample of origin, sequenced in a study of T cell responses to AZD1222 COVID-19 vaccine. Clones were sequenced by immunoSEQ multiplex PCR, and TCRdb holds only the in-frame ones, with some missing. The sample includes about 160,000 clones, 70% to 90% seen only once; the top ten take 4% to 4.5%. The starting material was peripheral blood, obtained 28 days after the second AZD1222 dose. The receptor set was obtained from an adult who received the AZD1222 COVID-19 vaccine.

The CDR3 loop is CSVLVGETQYF. In DNA, the CDR3 is TGCAGCGTTCTGGTTGGCGAGACCCAGTACTTC. J is TRBJ2-5 and V is TRBV29-1; D gene unclear. V gave up 5 bases and J gave up 5 bases, with 9 bases separating them. CDR1 and CDR2 from the germline V gene are SQVTM and ANQGSEA. The CDR3 runs 11 residues.

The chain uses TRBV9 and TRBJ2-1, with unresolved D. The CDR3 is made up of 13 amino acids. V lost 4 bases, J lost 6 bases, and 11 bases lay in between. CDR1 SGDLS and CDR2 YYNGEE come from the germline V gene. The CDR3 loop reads CASSLIMGNEQFF. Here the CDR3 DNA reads TGTGCCAGCAGCCTTATTATGGGCAATGAGCAGTTCTTC. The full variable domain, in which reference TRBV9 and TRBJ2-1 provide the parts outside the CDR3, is DSGVTQTPKHLITATGQRVTLRCSPRSGDLSVYWYQQSLDQGLQFLIQYYNGEERAKGNILERFSAQQFPDLHSELNLSSLELGDSALYFCASSLIMGNEQFFGPGTRLTVL.

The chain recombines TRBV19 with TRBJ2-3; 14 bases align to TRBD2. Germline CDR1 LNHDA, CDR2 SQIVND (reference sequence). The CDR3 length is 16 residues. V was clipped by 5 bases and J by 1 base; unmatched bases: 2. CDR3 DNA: TGTGCCAGTAGTGTGGGACTAGCGGGAGGCACAGATACGCAGTATTTT. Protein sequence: CASSVGLAGGTDTQYF.

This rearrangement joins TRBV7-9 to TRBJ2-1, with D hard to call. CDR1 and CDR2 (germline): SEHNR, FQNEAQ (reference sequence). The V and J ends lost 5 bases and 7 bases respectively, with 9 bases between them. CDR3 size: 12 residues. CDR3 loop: CASSRTENEQFF. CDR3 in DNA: TGTGCCAGCAGCCGGACGGAGAATGAGCAGTTCTTC.

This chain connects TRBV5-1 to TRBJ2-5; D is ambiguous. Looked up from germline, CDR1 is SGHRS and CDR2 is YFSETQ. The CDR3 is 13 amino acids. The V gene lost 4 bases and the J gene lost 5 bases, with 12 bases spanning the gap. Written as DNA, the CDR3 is TGCGCCAGCAGCGGCGACCGATGGGAGACCCAGTACTTC. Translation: CASSGDRWETQYF.

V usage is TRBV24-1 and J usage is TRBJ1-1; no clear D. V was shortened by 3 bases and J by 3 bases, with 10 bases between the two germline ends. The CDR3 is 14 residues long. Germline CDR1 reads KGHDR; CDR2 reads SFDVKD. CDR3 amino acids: CATSDQPGDTEAFF. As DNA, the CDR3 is TGTGCCACCAGTGATCAACCCGGGGACACTGAAGCTTTCTTT.

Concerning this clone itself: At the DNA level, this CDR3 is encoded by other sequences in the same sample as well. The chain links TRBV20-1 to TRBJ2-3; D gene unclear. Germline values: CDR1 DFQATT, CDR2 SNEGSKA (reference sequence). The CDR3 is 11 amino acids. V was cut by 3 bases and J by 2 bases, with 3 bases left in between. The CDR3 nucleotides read TGCAGTGCTAGGCCCACAGATACGCAGTATTTT. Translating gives CSARPTDTQYF.

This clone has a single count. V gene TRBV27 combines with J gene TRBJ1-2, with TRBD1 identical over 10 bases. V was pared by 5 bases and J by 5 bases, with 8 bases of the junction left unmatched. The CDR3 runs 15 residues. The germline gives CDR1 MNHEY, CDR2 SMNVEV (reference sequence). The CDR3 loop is CASSRWAGQGYGYTF. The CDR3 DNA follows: TGTGCCAGCAGTAGATGGGCGGGACAGGGGTATGGCTACACCTTC.

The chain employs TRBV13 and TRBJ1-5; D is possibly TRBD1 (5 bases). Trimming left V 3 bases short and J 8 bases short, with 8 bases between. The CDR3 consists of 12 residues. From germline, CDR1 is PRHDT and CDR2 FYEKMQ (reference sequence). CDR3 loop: CASSFEGEPQHF. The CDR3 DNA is TGTGCCAGCAGCTTCGAAGGGGAGCCCCAGCATTTT. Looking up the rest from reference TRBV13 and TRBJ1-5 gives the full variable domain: AAGVIQSPRHLIKEKRETATLKCYPIPRHDTVYWYQQGPGQDPQFLISFYEKMQSDKGSIPDRFSAQQFSDYHSELNMSSLELGDSALYFCASSFEGEPQHFGDGTRLSIL.

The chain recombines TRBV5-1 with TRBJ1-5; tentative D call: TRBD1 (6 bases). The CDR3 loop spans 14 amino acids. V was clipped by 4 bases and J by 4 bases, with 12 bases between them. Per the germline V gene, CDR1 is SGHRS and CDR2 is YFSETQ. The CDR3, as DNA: TGCGCCAGCAGCCCTTCAGGGGAAAATCAGCCCCAGCATTTT. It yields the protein CASSPSGENQPQHF. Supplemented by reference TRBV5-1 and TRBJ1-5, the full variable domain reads KAGVTQTPRYLIKTRGQQVTLSCSPISGHRSVSWYQQTPGQGLQFLFEYFSETQRNKGNFPGRFSGRQFSNSRSEMNVSTLELGDSALYLCASSPSGENQPQHFGDGTRLSIL.

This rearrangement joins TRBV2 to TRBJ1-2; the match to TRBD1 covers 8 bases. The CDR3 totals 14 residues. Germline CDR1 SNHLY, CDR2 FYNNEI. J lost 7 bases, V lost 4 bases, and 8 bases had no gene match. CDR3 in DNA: TGTGCCAGCAGTGCTGACAGGGGAGGAAGTGGCTACACCTTC. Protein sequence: CASSADRGGSGYTF.

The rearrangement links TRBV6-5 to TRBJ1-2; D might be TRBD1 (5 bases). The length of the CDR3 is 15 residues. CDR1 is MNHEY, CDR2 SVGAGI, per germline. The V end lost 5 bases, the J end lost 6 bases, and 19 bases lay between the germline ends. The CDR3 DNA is TGTGCCAGCAGTCCGGGGACCGGGATTGGGGATGGCTACACCTTC. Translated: CASSPGTGIGDGYTF.